This entry describes one T cell receptor (beta chain). Which antigen it targets is not known. Nothing much larger sits one base from this clone, and base qualities are not available. Receptor amplification or capture employed the immunoSEQ multiplex PCR assay. Here the immuneACCESS table is served through TCRdb, limited to in-frame sequences with V and J called. Missing clones are a known gap in these copies; in checked studies unresolved V genes cover under half, and the rest lacks a known reason. The sample table holds about 130,000 clones, of which 85% to 95% were seen once. The ten largest clones take up around 0.52% of the sample. This entry comes from a study of control samples from healthy donors and cancer patients (dated by TCRdb to the early 2020s). Sequencing used PBMCs. This TCR came from an elderly man with head and neck cancer.

The encoded CDR3 is CASSSVGPQYF. The DNA sequence reads TGTGCCAGCAGCTCGGTGGGGCCCCAGTACTTC. The rearrangement joined TRBV5-6 to TRBJ2-5; the D gene is perhaps TRBD1, on 5 matching bases. Looking up the germline V gene yields CDR1 SGHDT and CDR2 YYEEEE. The CDR3, cysteine through phenylalanine, is 11 amino acids long. Kept here is only the CDR3 DNA, which spans 33 bases and is read in frame from base 1. Cut back by 3 bases and 9 bases, the V and J ends lie 9 bases apart.